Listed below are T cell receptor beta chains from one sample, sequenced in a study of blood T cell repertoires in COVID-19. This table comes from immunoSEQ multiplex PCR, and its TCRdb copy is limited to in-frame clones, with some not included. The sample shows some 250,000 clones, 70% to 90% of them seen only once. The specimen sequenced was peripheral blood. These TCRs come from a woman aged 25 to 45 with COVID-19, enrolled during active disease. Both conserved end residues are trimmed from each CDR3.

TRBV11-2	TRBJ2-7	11	ASSFVSTYEQY
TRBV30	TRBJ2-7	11	AWSGGRAYEQY
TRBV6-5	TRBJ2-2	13	ASSYSQGPAGELF
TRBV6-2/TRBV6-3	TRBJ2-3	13	ASSPWRGGLDTQY
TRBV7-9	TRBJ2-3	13	ASSALEGASDTQY
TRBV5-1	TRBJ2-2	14	ASSLPILGGDGELF
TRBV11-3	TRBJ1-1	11	ASSYTQNTEAF
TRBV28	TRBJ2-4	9	ASSDTNIQY
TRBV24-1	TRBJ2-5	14	ATSDFGQGGEETQY
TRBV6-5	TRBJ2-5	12	ASSFYGGMETQY
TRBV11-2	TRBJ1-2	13	ASSSTGTGGYGYT
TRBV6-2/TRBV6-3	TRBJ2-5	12	ASSKGLLGGAQY
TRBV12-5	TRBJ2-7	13	ASGIPTRSSYEQY
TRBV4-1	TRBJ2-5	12	ASSQARTQETQY
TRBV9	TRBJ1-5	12	ASSPGTVNQPQH
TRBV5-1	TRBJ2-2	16	ASSSRGAGQGAPGELF
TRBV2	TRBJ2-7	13	ASSEQGQGADEQY
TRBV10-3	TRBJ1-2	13	AISESGGWDDGYT
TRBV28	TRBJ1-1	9	ATEGGTEAF
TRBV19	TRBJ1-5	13	ASSNRQGINQPQH
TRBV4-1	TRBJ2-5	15	ASSPSGGGPRSGTQY
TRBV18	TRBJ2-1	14	ASSPGTITFPNEQF
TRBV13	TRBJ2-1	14	ASSFSGGYSYNEQF
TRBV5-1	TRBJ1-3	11	ASSFEFRSTIY